A single sample gave rise to the 12 T cell receptor beta chains below, sequenced in a study of cytomegalovirus exposure and HLA in healthy donors. Use of 60 Vbeta and 13 Jbeta primers characterized the PCR. Clones were sequenced by immunoSEQ multiplex PCR, and TCRdb holds only the in-frame ones, with some missing. The sample contains 150,000 to 200,000 clones, 65% to 70% of which appear only once. Sequencing was carried out using PBMCs. These receptors came from a woman between 18 and 30 years old in good health and CMV-seropositive.

This chain connects TRBV7-8 to TRBJ2-7, with 9 bases identical to TRBD1. J gave up 6 bases and V 5 bases, and 2 bases lay outside the gene matches. Germline V gives CDR1 SGHVS, CDR2 FQNEAQ. This CDR3 contains 12 residues. As DNA, the CDR3 is TGTGCCAGCAGCGGGACAGGGCCCGAGCAGTACTTC. Translation gives CASSGTGPEQYF.

The rearrangement joins TRBV7-9 to TRBJ2-3; tentative D call: TRBD2 (6 bases). The CDR3 consists of 15 residues. In germline, CDR1 is SEHNR, CDR2 FQNEAQ (reference sequence). V was clipped by 3 bases and J by 4 bases, with 14 bases between them. The CDR3 region is CASSFRGGGADTQYF. The DNA for the CDR3 is TGTGCCAGCAGCTTTAGGGGAGGTGGCGCAGATACGCAGTATTTT.

This clone showed up just a few times. The chain employs TRBV4-1 and TRBJ1-5; 8 bases agree with TRBD1. V was pared by 3 bases and J by 4 bases, with 2 bases of the junction left unmatched. Germline loops: CDR1 MGHRA, CDR2 YSYEKL. The CDR3 contains 14 residues. DNA of the CDR3: TGCGCCAGCAGCCAGGGACAGGCTAATCAGCCCCAGCATTTT. Translating it yields CASSQGQANQPQHF.

The chain employs TRBV11-3 and TRBJ2-5, with D uncertain. Trimming removed 4 bases at V and 0 bases at J, with 3 bases between. The CDR3 sequence is 12 residues long. Germline V lookup: CDR1 SGHNT, CDR2 YENEEA. The CDR3 region is CASSSDQETQYF. In DNA form, the CDR3 reads TGTGCCAGCAGCTCTGACCAAGAGACCCAGTACTTC.

On this clone itself: The sample contains more than one DNA sequence encoding this CDR3. This rearrangement joins TRBV30 to TRBJ2-7; 10 bases line up with TRBD2. The CDR3 extends over 17 amino acids. V shed 4 bases and J 0 bases; nucleotides not matched to a gene: 12. Germline V gives CDR1 GTSNPN, CDR2 SVGIG (reference sequence). As DNA, the CDR3 is TGTGCCTGGAACCCCTCTAGGACTAGCGGCACCTCCTACGAGCAGTACTTC. Protein product: CAWNPSRTSGTSYEQYF.

This clone was counted once. The CDR3 sequence: CASSSAGGRSAGELFF. For the CDR3, the DNA is TGTGCCAGCAGCTCAGCAGGGGGGCGATCCGCCGGGGAGCTGTTTTTT. V is TRBV7-3 and J is TRBJ2-2, with a tentative D call TRBD1 (7 bases). Trimming stripped 4 bases from V and 6 bases from J, with 18 bases between. The CDR3 is 16 residues long. CDR1 is SGHTA, CDR2 FQGTGA, per germline.

This clone is a singleton in its sample. The chain uses TRBV9 and TRBJ2-2; the match to TRBD1 covers 8 bases. The junction had 8 bases not matched to a gene; V was cut back by 0 bases and J by 4 bases. This CDR3 contains 17 residues. The germline V gene has CDR1 SGDLS and CDR2 YYNGEE. The CDR3 region is CASSVGVGRGLTGELFF. For the CDR3, the DNA is TGTGCCAGCAGCGTAGGTGTAGGCAGGGGGCTCACCGGGGAGCTGTTTTTT.

J is TRBJ2-1 and V is TRBV19, with D maybe TRBD1 (6 bases). This CDR3 is built from 14 residues. The V gene's germline CDR1 is LNHDA and CDR2 SQIVND (reference sequence). Trimming took off 6 bases at V and 6 bases at J, with 15 bases between the two ends. The DNA for the CDR3 is TGTGCCAGTAGCGGGCCAGGGGTAGTCAATGAGCAGTTCTTC. Its translation: CASSGPGVVNEQFF.

The V and J genes are TRBV6-5 and TRBJ2-1, with 7 positions matching TRBD2. The CDR3 covers 15 residues. The V and J ends lost 6 bases and 4 bases, in that order; junction bases with no gene match: 9. Germline V gene lookup returns CDR1 MNHEY and CDR2 SVGAGI. The CDR3 nucleotides read TGTGCCAGCAGCCACCATGGGGGGGTATACAATGAGCAGTTCTTC. This codes for CASSHHGGVYNEQFF.

There are a few counts of this clone. Other DNA sequences in the sample encode the same CDR3. The chain combines TRBV6-5 with TRBJ1-5; maybe TRBD1 (5 bases). The V gene lost 5 bases and the J gene lost 2 bases, with 13 bases spanning the gap. This CDR3 spans 15 amino acids. Germline V lookup: CDR1 MNHEY, CDR2 SVGAGI. The CDR3 DNA reads TGTGCCAGCAGTCGACGGGGGTACGGCAATCAGCCCCAGCATTTT. Amino acids: CASSRRGYGNQPQHF.

The rearrangement uses TRBV27 and TRBJ2-5; 11 nucleotides match TRBD1. The J call may be in error: the DNA end matches TRBJ2-7 better. The germline V gene encodes CDR1 MNHEY and CDR2 SMNVEV (reference sequence). This CDR3 has 14 amino acids. CDR3 DNA: TGTGCCAGCAGTTGGACAGGGGGCGACTACGAGCAGTACTTC. Protein sequence: CASSWTGGDYEQYF.

The chain recombines TRBV30 with TRBJ2-7; 8 positions match TRBD1. CDR3 length: 13 amino acids. Germline CDR1 and CDR2: GTSNPN and SVGIG (reference sequence). Trimming cost V 6 bases and J 2 bases; bases outside gene matches: 6. The CDR3 bases are TGTGCCTGTAGGACAGGGAATGCCTACGAGCAGTACTTC. Translating it yields CACRTGNAYEQYF.